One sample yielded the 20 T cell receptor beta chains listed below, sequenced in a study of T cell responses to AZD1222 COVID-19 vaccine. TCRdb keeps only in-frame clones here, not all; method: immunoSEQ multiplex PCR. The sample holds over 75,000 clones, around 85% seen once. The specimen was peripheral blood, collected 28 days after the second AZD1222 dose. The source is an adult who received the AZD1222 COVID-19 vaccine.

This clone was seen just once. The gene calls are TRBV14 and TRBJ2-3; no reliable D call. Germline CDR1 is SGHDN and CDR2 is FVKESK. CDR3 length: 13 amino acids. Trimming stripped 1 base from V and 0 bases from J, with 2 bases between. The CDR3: CASSQGSTDTQYF. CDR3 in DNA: TGTGCCAGCAGCCAAGGTAGCACAGATACGCAGTATTTT.

The CDR3, as DNA: TGTGCCAGCAGCCAAGAATCGGTGAGCTCATATGGCTACACCTTC. Protein product: CASSQESVSSYGYTF. V gene TRBV4-2 combines with J gene TRBJ1-2; D call uncertain. Germline CDR1 LGHNA, CDR2 YNFKEQ. V gave up 0 bases and J gave up 5 bases, with 13 bases separating them. The CDR3 is 15 amino acids.

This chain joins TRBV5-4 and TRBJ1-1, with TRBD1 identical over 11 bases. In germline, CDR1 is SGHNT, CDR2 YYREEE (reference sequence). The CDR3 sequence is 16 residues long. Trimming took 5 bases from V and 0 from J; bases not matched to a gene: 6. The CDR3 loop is CASSRGQGAMNTEAFF. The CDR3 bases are TGTGCCAGCAGTCGTGGACAGGGGGCAATGAACACTGAAGCTTTCTTT.

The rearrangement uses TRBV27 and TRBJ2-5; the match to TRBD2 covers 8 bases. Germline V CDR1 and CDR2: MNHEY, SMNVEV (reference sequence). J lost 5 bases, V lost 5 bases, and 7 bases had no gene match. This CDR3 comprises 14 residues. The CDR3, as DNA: TGTGCCAGCAGTCTCAGGCTAGCGGGTGAGACCCAGTACTTC. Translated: CASSLRLAGETQYF.

This CDR3 is CSVGRSPQETQYF. The CDR3, as DNA: TGCAGCGTTGGGCGGTCTCCTCAAGAGACCCAGTACTTC. The chain couples TRBV29-1 to TRBJ2-5, with D unclear. The germline V gene encodes CDR1 SQVTM and CDR2 ANQGSEA. V lost 4 bases and J lost 2, with 11 bases in between. The CDR3 is 13 amino acids.

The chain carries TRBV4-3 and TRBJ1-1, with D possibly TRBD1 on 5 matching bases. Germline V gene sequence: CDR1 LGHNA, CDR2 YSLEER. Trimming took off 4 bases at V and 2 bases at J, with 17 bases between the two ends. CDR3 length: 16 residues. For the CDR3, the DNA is TGCGCCAGCAGCCTAAATACCGGGACCACAAACACTGAAGCTTTCTTT. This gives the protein CASSLNTGTTNTEAFF.

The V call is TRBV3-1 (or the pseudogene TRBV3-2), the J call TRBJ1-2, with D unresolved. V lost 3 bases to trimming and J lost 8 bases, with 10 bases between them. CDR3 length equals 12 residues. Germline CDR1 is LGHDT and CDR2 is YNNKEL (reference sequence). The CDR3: CASSHQTEGYTF. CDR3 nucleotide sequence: TGTGCCAGCAGCCACCAGACGGAAGGCTACACCTTC.

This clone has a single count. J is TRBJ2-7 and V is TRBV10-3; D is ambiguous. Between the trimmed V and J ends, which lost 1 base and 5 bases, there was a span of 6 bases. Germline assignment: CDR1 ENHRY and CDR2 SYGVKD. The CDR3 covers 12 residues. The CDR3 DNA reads TGTGCCATCAGTGAGTTTGAGGACGAGCAGTACTTC. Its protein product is CAISEFEDEQYF.

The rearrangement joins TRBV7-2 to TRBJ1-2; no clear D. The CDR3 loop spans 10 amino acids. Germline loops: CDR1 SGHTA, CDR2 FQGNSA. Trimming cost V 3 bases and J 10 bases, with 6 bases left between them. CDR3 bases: TGTGCCAGCAGCTTGGTCCACTACACCTTC. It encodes CASSLVHYTF.

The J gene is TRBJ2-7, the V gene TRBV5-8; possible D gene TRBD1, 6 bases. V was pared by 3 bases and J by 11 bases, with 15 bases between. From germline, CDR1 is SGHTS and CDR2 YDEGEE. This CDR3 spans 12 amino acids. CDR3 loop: CASSWDTGLKYF. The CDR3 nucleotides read TGTGCCAGCAGCTGGGACACAGGGTTGAAGTACTTC.

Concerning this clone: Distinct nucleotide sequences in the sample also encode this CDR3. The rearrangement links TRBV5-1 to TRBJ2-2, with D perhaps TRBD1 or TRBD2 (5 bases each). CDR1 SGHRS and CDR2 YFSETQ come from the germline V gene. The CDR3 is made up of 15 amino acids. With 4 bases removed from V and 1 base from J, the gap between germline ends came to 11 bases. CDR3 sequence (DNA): TGCGCCAGCAGCCCCGGGACGGTGAACACCGGGGAGCTGTTTTTT. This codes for CASSPGTVNTGELFF.

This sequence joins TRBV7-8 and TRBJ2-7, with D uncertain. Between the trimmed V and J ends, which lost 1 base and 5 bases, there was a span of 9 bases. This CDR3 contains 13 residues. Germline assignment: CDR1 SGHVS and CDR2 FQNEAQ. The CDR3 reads CASSLVPGNEQYF. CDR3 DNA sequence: TGTGCCAGCAGCTTAGTTCCGGGCAACGAGCAGTACTTC.

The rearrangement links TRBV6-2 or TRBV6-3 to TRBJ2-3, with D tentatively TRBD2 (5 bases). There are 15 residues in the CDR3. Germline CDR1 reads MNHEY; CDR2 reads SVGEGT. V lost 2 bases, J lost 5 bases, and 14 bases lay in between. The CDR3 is CASSYSRLARDTQYF. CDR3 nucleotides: TGTGCCAGCAGTTACAGTCGGCTAGCAAGAGATACGCAGTATTTT.

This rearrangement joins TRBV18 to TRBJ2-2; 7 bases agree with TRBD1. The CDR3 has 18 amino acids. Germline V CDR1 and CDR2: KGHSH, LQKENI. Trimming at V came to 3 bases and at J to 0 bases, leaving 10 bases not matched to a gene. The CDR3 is CASSPQIQGPSNTGELFF. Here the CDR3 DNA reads TGTGCCAGCTCACCCCAAATACAGGGGCCATCGAACACCGGGGAGCTGTTTTTT.

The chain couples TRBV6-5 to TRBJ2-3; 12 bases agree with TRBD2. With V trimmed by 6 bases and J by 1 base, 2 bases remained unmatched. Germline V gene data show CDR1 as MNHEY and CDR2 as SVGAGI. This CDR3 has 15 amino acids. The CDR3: CASSLAGGRTDTQYF. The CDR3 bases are TGTGCCAGCAGCCTAGCGGGGGGGCGCACAGATACGCAGTATTTT.

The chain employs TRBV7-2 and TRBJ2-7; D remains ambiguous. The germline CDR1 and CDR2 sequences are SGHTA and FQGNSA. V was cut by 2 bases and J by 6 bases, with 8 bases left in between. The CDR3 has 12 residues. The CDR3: CASSLNEVEQYF. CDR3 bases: TGTGCCAGCAGCTTAAATGAGGTCGAGCAGTACTTC.

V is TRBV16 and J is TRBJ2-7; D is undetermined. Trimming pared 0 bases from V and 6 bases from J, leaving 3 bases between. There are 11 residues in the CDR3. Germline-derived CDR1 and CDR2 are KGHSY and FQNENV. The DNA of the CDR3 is TGTGCCAGCAGCCAATCGCCCGAGCAGTACTTC. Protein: CASSQSPEQYF.

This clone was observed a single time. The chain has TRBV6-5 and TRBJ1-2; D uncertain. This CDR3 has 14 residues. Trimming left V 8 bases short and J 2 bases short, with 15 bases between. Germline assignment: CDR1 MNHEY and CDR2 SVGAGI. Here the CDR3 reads CASHSPSRNYGYTF. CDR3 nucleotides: TGTGCCAGCCATAGCCCCTCGCGGAACTATGGCTACACCTTC.

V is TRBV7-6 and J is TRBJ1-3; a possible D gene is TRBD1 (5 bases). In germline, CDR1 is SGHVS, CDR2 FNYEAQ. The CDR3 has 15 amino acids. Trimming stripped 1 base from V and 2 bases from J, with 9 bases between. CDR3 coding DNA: TGTGCCAGCAGCTTAGGACAGACCCCTGGAAACACCATATATTTT. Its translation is CASSLGQTPGNTIYF.

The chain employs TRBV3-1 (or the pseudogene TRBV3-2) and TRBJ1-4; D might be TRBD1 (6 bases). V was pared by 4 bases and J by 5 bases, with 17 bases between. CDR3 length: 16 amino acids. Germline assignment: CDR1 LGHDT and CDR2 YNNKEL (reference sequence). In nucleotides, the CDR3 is TGTGCCAGCAGCCCCCTCTCAGGGGACAAGAATGAAAAACTGTTTTTT. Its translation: CASSPLSGDKNEKLFF.